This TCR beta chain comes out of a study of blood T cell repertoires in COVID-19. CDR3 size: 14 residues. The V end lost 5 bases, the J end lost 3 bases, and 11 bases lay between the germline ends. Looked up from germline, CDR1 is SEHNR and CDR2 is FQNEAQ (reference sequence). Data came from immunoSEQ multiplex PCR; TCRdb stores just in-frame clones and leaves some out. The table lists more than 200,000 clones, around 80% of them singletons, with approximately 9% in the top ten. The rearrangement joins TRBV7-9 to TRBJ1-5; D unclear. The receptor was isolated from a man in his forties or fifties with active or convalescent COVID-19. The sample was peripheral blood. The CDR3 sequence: CASSRSEFNQPQHF. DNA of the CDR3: TGTGCCAGCAGCCGGTCCGAGTTCAATCAGCCCCAGCATTTT. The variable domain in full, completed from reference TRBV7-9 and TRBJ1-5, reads DTGVSQNPRHKITKRGQNVTFRCDPISEHNRLYWYRQTLGQGPEFLTYFQNEAQLEKSRLLSDRFSAERPKGSFSTLEIQRTEQGDSAMYLCASSRSEFNQPQHFGDGTRLSIL.